The source of this TCR beta chain is a study of long-term antiretroviral therapy in people with HIV. With regard to this clone: What it binds is not known.

No donor had fewer than one pre-ART PBMC sample or fewer than two post-ART PBMC samples. HIV-positive participants were all treated in the United States. Survey level was the resolution at which the v3.0 immunoSEQ assay ran. Sequencing of each sample targeted 40,000-50,000 T-cell genomes. Some clones are missing from TCRdb's copy, which holds only in-frame ones; the method was immunoSEQ multiplex PCR. Among 30,000 to 40,000 clones listed, 97% were seen once. Trimming pared 4 bases from V and 10 bases from J, leaving 8 bases between. CDR3 length equals 10 residues. CDR1 and CDR2 from the germline V gene are SGHKS and YYEKEE (reference sequence). Findings and caveats of the study: Blood sampling spanned 2004 to 2017, possibly under older ART regimens.

The chain uses TRBV5-5 and TRBJ2-5; no clear D gene. The sequencing here drew on unsorted PBMCs, taken 6.9 years after starting antiretroviral therapy. The sequence was obtained from a man in his thirties or forties with HIV. The CDR3 loop reads CASSQTRQYF. Written as DNA, the CDR3 is TGTGCCAGCAGCCAGACCCGCCAGTACTTC.